This is a list of T cell receptor beta chains from one sample in a study of OX40 agonist ivuxolimab in advanced cancers. TCRdb keeps only in-frame clones here, not all; method: immunoSEQ multiplex PCR. This repertoire shows about 82,000 clones, approximately 85% found once; its top ten account for approximately 2.3%. The sample was CD4+ or CD8+ T cells sorted from blood, taken in a trial of the OX40 agonist ivuxolimab. The receptors shown here come from an adult with an advanced solid tumor such as melanoma, head and neck, liver or kidney cancer. Both conserved end residues are part of each CDR3. Fields, in order: clone size, J gene, V gene, D gene, CDR3 DNA, CDR3 protein. A D gene is named only where the DNA matches it firmly. Clone sizes are given selectively: once, few, many, or a class where the clone is expanded.

NA,TRBJ1-1,TRBV7-9,NA,TGTGCCAGCAGCTCGAAGAAACTGGACACTGAAGCTTTCTTT,CASSSKKLDTEAFF
NA,TRBJ2-1,TRBV7-2,NA,TGTGCCAGCAGCTTAGTTGGGCAGGACGGTGAGCAGTTCTTC,CASSLVGQDGEQFF
few,TRBJ1-5,TRBV2,NA,TGTGCCAGCAGGGGAACAGAAATGGGCAATCAGCCCCAGCATTTT,CASRGTEMGNQPQHF
NA,TRBJ2-1,TRBV4-1,NA,TGCGCCAGCAGCCAAGGTAGGGCGGGGTTTTTGGTGAATGAGCAGTTCTTC,CASSQGRAGFLVNEQFF
once,TRBJ1-5,TRBV5-5,NA,TGTGCCAGCAGCCCTAGGGGGGGGAGCAATCAGCCCCAGCATTTT,CASSPRGGSNQPQHF
NA,TRBJ2-7,TRBV19,NA,TGTGCCAGTAGTACAAGGACGGCCTCCTACGAGCAGTACTTC,CASSTRTASYEQYF
NA,TRBJ2-7,TRBV7-9,TRBD1,TGTGCCAGCAGTCCAGACAGGGGGCGCTTCGAGCAGTACTTC,CASSPDRGRFEQYF
NA,TRBJ2-7,TRBV4-1,NA,TGCGCCAGCAGCCAAGGTTCTTTCAGGGGCACCCGCTACGAGCAGTACTTC,CASSQGSFRGTRYEQYF
NA,TRBJ1-2,TRBV6-5,NA,TGTGCCAGCTCTAAGGGGTATCGGGGCTATGGCTACACCTTC,CASSKGYRGYGYTF
NA,TRBJ2-3,TRBV7-9,NA,TGTGCCAGCAGCTTAGGAACAAACACAGATACGCAGTATTTT,CASSLGTNTDTQYF
NA,TRBJ1-2,TRBV5-4,TRBD1,TGTGCCAGCAGCTTAGATGGACAGGGTAACTATGGCTACACCTTC,CASSLDGQGNYGYTF
NA,TRBJ2-5,TRBV5-5,NA,TGTGCCAGCAGCTTAATACAGGGCGGTAGGGAGACCCAGTACTTC,CASSLIQGGRETQYF
NA,TRBJ2-1,TRBV5-4,NA,TGTGCCAGCAGCTTTACTACCGGGACGGAGTACAATGAGCAGTTCTTC,CASSFTTGTEYNEQFF
NA,TRBJ2-7,TRBV28,NA,TGTGCCAGCAGTTTTCGCCAGGGACGCTACGAGCAGTACTTC,CASSFRQGRYEQYF
NA,TRBJ1-4,TRBV28,TRBD1,TGTGCCAGCAGTCCAACCGGAGCGACAGGGGTTATAGGAAAACTGTTTTTT,CASSPTGATGVIGKLFF
NA,TRBJ2-2,TRBV4-1,TRBD1,TGCGCCAGCAGCCAGGTCATTCCAGGGGGTCGCTGGAACACCGGGGAGCTGTTTTTT,CASSQVIPGGRWNTGELFF
NA,TRBJ2-1,TRBV28,NA,TGTGCCAGCAGTCCCGGGAGACTCAATGAGCAGTTCTTC,CASSPGRLNEQFF
NA,TRBJ2-7,TRBV5-1,TRBD1,TGCGCCAGCAGCTCCGGGACAGGGGGCCTCGAGCAGTACTTC,CASSSGTGGLEQYF
NA,TRBJ2-2,TRBV19,NA,TGTGCCAGTAGTATAAGGCGGCAGGATCCCTCCGGGGAGCTGTTTTTT,CASSIRRQDPSGELFF
NA,TRBJ2-5,TRBV23-1,NA,TGCGCCAGCAGCCCCCAAGAGACCCAGTACTTC,CASSPQETQYF
NA,TRBJ1-3,TRBV5-5,NA,TGTGCCAGCAGCTTGGGGCTGACAGTCAACTCTGGAAACACCATATATTTT,CASSLGLTVNSGNTIYF
NA,TRBJ2-5,TRBV4-1,NA,TGCGCCAGCGGCGCACTCGTCCAAGAGACCCAGTACTTC,CASGALVQETQYF
NA,TRBJ2-4,TRBV28,TRBD2,TGTGCCAGCAGTTCCGGGGGGGCTGGGGACAAAAACATTCAGTACTTC,CASSSGGAGDKNIQYF
NA,TRBJ2-1,TRBV4-3,NA,TGCGCCAGCAGCCAAGACGAGCGACGCTACAATGAGCAGTTCTTC,CASSQDERRYNEQFF
few,TRBJ2-7,TRBV7-3,TRBD1,TGTGCCAGCAGCCCGGGACAGGGCTACGAGCAGTACTTC,CASSPGQGYEQYF
NA,TRBJ1-1,TRBV6-1,NA,TGTGCCAGCACCCCCGACAGAGTAAACACTGAAGCTTTCTTT,CASTPDRVNTEAFF
NA,TRBJ2-1,TRBV11-2,TRBD2,TGTGCCAGCAGCTTTCTGCGGGGCCGGACTAGCAATGAGCAGTTCTTC,CASSFLRGRTSNEQFF
NA,TRBJ2-7,TRBV5-5,NA,TGTGCCAGCAGCTTGGAGAGGGCCTACGAGCAGTACTTC,CASSLERAYEQYF
NA,TRBJ2-5,TRBV5-1,NA,TGCGCCAGCAGCTTGGATAGGAGGGATTGGGAGACCCAGTACTTC,CASSLDRRDWETQYF
NA,TRBJ2-1,TRBV7-3,TRBD1,TGTGCCAGCAGCTCCATGGGCCAGGGGGCCGCTGAGCAGTTCTTC,CASSSMGQGAAEQFF
NA,TRBJ1-1,TRBV5-1,TRBD1,TGCGCCAGCAGCCCGACAGGGTTGAACACTGAAGCTTTCTTT,CASSPTGLNTEAFF
NA,TRBJ2-3,TRBV5-4,NA,TGTGCCAGCAGCTCACCCTTCACAGATACGCAGTATTTT,CASSSPFTDTQYF
NA,TRBJ2-1,TRBV9,NA,TGTGCCAGCAGCGTAGTCCCGAGCTCCTACAATGAGCAGTTCTTC,CASSVVPSSYNEQFF
NA,TRBJ2-2,TRBV7-3,NA,TGTGCCAGCAGCTTATATGACAGATCGAACACCGGGGAGCTGTTTTTT,CASSLYDRSNTGELFF
NA,TRBJ2-5,TRBV10-3,TRBD1,TGTGCCATCTCAGGGGGACCAGACGAGACCCAGTACTTC,CAISGGPDETQYF
NA,TRBJ2-7,TRBV19,TRBD2,TGTGCCAGTAGTATTGCCGCCGGGGGGTTCTCCTACGAGCAGTACTTC,CASSIAAGGFSYEQYF
once,TRBJ1-2,TRBV20-1,NA,TGCAGTGCTAGAGCTGGGTATGGCTACACCTTC,CSARAGYGYTF
NA,TRBJ2-5,TRBV19,TRBD2,TGTGCCAGTAGTATCAGCGGGGGGAGCGGGCAAGAGACCCAGTACTTC,CASSISGGSGQETQYF
NA,TRBJ1-1,TRBV18,NA,TGTGCCAGCTCATCTTCGACCCAGAACACTGAAGCTTTCTTT,CASSSSTQNTEAFF
NA,TRBJ1-2,TRBV4-1,TRBD1,TGCGCCAGCAGCCAGGGGACAGGGGGCAAATATGGCTACACCTTC,CASSQGTGGKYGYTF
NA,TRBJ1-1,TRBV30,NA,TGTGCCTGGAATACCCTAATGAACACTGAAGCTTTCTTT,CAWNTLMNTEAFF
NA,TRBJ1-1,TRBV28,NA,TGTGCCAGCAGGATAGGGGGTGCGGGGAACACTGAAGCTTTCTTT,CASRIGGAGNTEAFF
NA,TRBJ2-5,TRBV7-7,NA,TGTGCCAGCAGCCCCGGTCGGGCGGACAATGCCCAGTACTTC,CASSPGRADNAQYF
NA,TRBJ1-1,TRBV28,TRBD1,TGTGCCAGCAGTCCTGGGACAGGGAGGATGAACACTGAAGCTTTCTTT,CASSPGTGRMNTEAFF